This T cell receptor (beta chain) was retrieved from a study of T cell changes during pregnancy in multiple sclerosis. Sequencing used immunoSEQ multiplex PCR; TCRdb keeps in-frame clones, though not all of them. This sample has 99,000 or so clones; approximately 93% occur once, and the top ten carry about 0.98%. Germline V gene lookup returns CDR1 MNHEY and CDR2 SMNVEV (reference sequence). The V and J ends lost 6 bases and 4 bases, in that order; junction bases with no gene match: 8. CDR3 length: 15 amino acids. The specimen comprised peripheral blood, sampled after pregnancy. The TCR comes from a female donor with multiple sclerosis, enrolled in a pregnancy study. The rearrangement joins TRBV27 to TRBJ2-1, with 8 bases identical to TRBD2. The CDR3 sequence is CASRRGLAGYNEQFF. Here the CDR3 DNA reads TGTGCCAGCAGACGTGGGCTAGCGGGTTACAATGAGCAGTTCTTC.